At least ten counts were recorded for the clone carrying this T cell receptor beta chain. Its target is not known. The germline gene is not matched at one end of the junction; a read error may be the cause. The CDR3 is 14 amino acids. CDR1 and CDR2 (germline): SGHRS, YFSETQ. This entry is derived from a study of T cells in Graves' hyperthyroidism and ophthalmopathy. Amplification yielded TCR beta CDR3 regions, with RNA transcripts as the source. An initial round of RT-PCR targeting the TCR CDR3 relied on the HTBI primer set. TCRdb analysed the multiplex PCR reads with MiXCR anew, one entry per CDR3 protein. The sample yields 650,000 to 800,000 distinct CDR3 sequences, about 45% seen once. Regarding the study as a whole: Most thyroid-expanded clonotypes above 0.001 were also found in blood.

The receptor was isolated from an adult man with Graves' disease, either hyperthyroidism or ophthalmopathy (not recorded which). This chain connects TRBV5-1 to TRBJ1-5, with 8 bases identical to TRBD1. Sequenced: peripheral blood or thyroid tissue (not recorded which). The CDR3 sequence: CASSPTGGNQPQHF. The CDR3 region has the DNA TGTGCCAGCAGCCCGACAGGGGGCAATCAGCCCCAGCATTTT.